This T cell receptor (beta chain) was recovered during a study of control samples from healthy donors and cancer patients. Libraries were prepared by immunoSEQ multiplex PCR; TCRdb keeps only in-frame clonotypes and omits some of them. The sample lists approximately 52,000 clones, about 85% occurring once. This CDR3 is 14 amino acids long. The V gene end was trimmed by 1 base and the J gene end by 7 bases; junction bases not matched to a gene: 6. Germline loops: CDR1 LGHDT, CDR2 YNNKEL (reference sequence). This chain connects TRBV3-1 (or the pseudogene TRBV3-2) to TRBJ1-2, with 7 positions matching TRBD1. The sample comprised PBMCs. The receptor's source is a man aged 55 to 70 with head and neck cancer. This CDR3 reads CASSQGTGSTGYTF. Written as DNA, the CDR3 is TGTGCCAGCAGCCAAGGGACAGGATCCACTGGCTACACCTTC.